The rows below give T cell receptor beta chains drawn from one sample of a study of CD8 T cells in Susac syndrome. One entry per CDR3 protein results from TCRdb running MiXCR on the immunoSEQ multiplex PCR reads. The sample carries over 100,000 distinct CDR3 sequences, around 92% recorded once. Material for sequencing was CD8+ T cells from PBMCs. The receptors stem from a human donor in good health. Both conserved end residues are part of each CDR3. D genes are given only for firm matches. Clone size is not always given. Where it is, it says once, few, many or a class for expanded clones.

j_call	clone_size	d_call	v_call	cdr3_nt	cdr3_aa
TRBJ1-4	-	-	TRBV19	TGTGCCAGTCGGCCGGGCTATAATGAAAAACTGTTTTTT	CASRPGYNEKLFF
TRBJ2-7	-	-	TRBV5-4	TGTGCCAGCAGCTTGGGGAGGACGCCTTCCTACGAGCAGTACTTC	CASSLGRTPSYEQYF
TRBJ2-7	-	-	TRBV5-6	TGTGCCAGCAGCTTTTCCAGGCAGACAGGAGAAGAGCAGTACTTC	CASSFSRQTGEEQYF
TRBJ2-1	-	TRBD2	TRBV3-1	TGTGCCAGCAGCCCCAGCGGGGGGGTTCTCAATGAGCAGTTCTTC	CASSPSGGVLNEQFF
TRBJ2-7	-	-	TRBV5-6	TGTGCCAGCAGCTTATCAGCAAGAGCGGATACCTACGAGCAGTACTTC	CASSLSARADTYEQYF
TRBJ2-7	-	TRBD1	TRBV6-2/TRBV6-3	TGTGCCAGCAGTTGGACAGGGAACTACGAGCAGTACTTC	CASSWTGNYEQYF
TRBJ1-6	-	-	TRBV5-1	TGCGCCAGCAGCTTGGCTGGGGATAATTCACCCCTCCACTTT	CASSLAGDNSPLHF
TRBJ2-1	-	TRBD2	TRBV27	TGTGCCAGCAGTATATTTATTGAGCGGGAGGGCCGCAATGAGCAGTTCTTC	CASSIFIEREGRNEQFF
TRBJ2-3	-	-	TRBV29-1	TGCAGCGTTGACTTGGGGAGCACAGATACGCAGTATTTT	CSVDLGSTDTQYF
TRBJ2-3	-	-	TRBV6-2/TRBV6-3	TGTGCCAGCATGTCCAGTCGCGCCGCAGATACGCAGTATTTT	CASMSSRAADTQYF
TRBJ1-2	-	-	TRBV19	TGTGCCACCTGGAAAGTCCGCGGGGGAGGGTCCTATGGCTACACCTTC	CATWKVRGGGSYGYTF
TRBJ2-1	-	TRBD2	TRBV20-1	TGCAGTGCCCCTCGTACGCGGCTAGCGGGAGTTAAACTGCAGTTCTTC	CSAPRTRLAGVKLQFF
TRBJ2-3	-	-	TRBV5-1	TGCGCCAGCAGCTTGTCCCCGGGTGAAGATACGCAGTATTTT	CASSLSPGEDTQYF
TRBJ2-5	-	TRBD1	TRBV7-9	TGTGCCAGCAGCTCGACAGGGTCCTGGGGGACCCAGTACTTC	CASSSTGSWGTQYF
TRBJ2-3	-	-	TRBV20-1	TGCAGTGCTAGATCTAGACTCGTTACAGATACGCAGTATTTT	CSARSRLVTDTQYF
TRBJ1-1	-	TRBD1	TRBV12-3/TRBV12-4	TGTGCCAGCAGTTTAGGACAGGGGAGGGTGAACACTGAAGCTTTCTTT	CASSLGQGRVNTEAFF
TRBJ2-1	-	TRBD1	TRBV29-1	TGCAGCGTCGCAACATCGACAGGGATCTCCTACAATGAGCAGTTCTTC	CSVATSTGISYNEQFF
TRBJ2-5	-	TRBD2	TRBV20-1	TGCAGTGCTAGAGATCTTAGGCGGGAGGGCCGGGAGACCCAGTACTTC	CSARDLRREGRETQYF
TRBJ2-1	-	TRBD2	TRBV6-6	TGTGCCAGCAGCGCGACGGGACTAGCGGCGTTGCAGTTCTTC	CASSATGLAALQFF
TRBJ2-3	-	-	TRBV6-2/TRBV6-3	TGTGCCAGCAGCGACCTCCCAGATACGCAGTATTTT	CASSDLPDTQYF
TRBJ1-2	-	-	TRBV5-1	TGCGCCAGCAGCTTGGAGCCAGGGATTCATGGCTACACCTTC	CASSLEPGIHGYTF
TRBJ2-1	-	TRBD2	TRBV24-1	TGTGCCACCAGTACGGGGGGTCCCTACAATGAGCAGTTCTTC	CATSTGGPYNEQFF
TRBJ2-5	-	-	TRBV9	TGTGCCAGCAGCGCCCAAACGGCCCAAGAGACCCAGTACTTC	CASSAQTAQETQYF
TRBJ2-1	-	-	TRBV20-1	TGCAGTGCTAGAGATTTAGGGCTTAATGAGCAGTTCTTC	CSARDLGLNEQFF
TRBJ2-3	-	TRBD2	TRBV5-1	TGCGCCAGCAGCTTGAATTCTCCGGGGGGTGGCACAGATACGCAGTATTTT	CASSLNSPGGGTDTQYF
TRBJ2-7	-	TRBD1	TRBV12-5	TGTGCTAGTGGTTTGGTAAAGACAGGGTGGGAGCAGTACTTC	CASGLVKTGWEQYF
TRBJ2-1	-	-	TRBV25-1	TGTGCCAGCCAGGACACCTCCTCCTACAATGAGCAGTTCTTC	CASQDTSSYNEQFF
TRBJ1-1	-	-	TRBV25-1	TGTGCCAGCAGTGAATATCCCCAGGGGACGAACACTGAAGCTTTCTTT	CASSEYPQGTNTEAFF
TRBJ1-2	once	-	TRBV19	TGTGCCAGTAGTAATACAGGGTCCTATGGCTACACCTTC	CASSNTGSYGYTF
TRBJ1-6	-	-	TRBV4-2	TGTGCCAGCAGCCAAGAGATCGTTCAGGCCCCCAATTCACCCCTCCACTTT	CASSQEIVQAPNSPLHF
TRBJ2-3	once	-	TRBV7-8	TGTGCCAGCAGCCAAACAAGGGGTGCGCTAGATACGCAGTATTTT	CASSQTRGALDTQYF
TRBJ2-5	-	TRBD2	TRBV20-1	TGCAGTGCTATAAGACTAGCGGGAGGGCGAGAGACCCAGTACTTC	CSAIRLAGGRETQYF
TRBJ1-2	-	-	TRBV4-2	TGTGCCAGCAGCCAAGATCGAGAGGGGACCCGGGGCTACACCTTC	CASSQDREGTRGYTF
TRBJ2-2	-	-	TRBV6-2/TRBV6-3	TGTGCCAGGTCATCCGGGGAGCTGTTTTTT	CARSSGELFF
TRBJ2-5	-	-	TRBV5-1	TGCGCCAGCAGCTTGGGCGATGGCGGACAACGACAAGAGACCCAGTACTTC	CASSLGDGGQRQETQYF
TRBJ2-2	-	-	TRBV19	TGTGCCAGTATCCGACCCGGGACTCTTCACACCGGGGAGCTGTTTTTT	CASIRPGTLHTGELFF
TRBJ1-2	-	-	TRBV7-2	TGTGCCAGCAGCTTAGGACCCCAGTATGGCTACACCTTC	CASSLGPQYGYTF
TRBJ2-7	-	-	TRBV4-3	TGCGCCAGCAGCCAAGATCCGGGCTTGAGCTCCTACGAGCAGTACTTC	CASSQDPGLSSYEQYF